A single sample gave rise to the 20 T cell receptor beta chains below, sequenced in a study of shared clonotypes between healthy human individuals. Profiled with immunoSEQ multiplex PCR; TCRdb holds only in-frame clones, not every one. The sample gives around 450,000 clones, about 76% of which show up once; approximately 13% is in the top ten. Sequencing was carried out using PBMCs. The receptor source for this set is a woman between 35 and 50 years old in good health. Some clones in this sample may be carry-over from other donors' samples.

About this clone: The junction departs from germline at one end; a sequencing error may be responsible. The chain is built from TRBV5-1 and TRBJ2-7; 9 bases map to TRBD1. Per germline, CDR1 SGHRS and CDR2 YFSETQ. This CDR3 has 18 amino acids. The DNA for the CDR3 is TGCGCCAGCAGTTTGGACAGGGGAGGCGGGAGAGGGACCTACGAGCAGTACTTC. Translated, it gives CASSLDRGGGRGTYEQYF.

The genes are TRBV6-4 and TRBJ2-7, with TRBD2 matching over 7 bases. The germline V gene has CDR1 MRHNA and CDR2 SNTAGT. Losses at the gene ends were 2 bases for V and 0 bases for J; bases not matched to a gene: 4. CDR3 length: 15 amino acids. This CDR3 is CASSDPKRGSYEQYF. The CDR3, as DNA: TGTGCCAGCAGTGACCCCAAGCGGGGCTCCTACGAGCAGTACTTC.

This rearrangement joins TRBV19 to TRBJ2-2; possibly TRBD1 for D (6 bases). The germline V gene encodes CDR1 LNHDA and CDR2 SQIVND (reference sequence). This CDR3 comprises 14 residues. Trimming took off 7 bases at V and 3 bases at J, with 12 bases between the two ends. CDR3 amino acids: CASIMAGDTGELFF. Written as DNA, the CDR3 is TGTGCCAGTATAATGGCAGGGGACACCGGGGAGCTGTTTTTT.

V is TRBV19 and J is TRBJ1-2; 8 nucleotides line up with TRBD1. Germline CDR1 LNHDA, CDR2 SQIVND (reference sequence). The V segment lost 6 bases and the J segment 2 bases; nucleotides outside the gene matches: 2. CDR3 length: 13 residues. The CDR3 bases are TGTGCCAGTAGCAGGGGGCTGAACTATGGCTACACCTTC. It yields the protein CASSRGLNYGYTF. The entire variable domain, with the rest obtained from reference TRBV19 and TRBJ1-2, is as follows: DGGITQSPKYLFRKEGQNVTLSCEQNLNHDAMYWYRQDPGQGLRLIYYSQIVNDFQKGDIAEGYSVSREKKESFPLTVTSAQKNPTAFYLCASSRGLNYGYTFGSGTRLTVV.

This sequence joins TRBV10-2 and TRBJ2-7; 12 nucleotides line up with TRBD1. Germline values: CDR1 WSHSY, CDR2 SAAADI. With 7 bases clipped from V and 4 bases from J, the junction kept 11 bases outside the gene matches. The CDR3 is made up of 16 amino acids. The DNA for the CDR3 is TGCGCCAGCACGGATCTCGAGGGACAGGGGGCTTACGAGCAGTACTTC. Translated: CASTDLEGQGAYEQYF.

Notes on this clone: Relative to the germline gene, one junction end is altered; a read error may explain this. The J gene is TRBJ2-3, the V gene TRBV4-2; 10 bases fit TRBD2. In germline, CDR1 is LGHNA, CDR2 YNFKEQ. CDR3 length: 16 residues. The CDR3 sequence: CTSSQGVAGGGDTQYF. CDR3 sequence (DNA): TGTACCAGCAGCCAAGGGGTAGCGGGAGGCGGCGATACGCAGTATTTT.

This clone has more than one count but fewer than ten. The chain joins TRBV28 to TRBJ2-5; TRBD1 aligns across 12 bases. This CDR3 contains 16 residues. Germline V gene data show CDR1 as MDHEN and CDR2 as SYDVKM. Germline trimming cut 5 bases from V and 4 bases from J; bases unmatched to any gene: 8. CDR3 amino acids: CASSVTRDRGRETQYF. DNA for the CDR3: TGTGCCAGCAGTGTAACCCGGGACAGGGGGCGAGAGACCCAGTACTTC.

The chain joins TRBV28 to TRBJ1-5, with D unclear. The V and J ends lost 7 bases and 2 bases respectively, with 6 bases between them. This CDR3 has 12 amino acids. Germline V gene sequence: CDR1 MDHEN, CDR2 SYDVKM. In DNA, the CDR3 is TGTGCCAGCACCCCTGGCAATCAGCCCCAGCATTTT. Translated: CASTPGNQPQHF.

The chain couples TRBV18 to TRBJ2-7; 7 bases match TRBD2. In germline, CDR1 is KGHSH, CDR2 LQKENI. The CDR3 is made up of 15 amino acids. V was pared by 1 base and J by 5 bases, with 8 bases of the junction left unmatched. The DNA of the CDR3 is TGTGCCAGCTCACCACGCGGGACTACGGTCCACGAGCAGTACTTC. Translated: CASSPRGTTVHEQYF.

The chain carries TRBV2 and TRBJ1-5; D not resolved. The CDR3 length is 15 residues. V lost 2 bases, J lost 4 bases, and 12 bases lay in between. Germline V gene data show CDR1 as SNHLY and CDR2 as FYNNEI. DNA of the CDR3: TGTGCCAGCAGTGAATTGGGTGGCGGAAATCAGCCCCAGCATTTT. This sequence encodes CASSELGGGNQPQHF.

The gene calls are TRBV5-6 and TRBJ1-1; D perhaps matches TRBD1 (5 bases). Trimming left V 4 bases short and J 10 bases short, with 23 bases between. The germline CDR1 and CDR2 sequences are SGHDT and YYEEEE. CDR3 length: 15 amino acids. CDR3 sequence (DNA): TGTGCCAGCAGCAAGGATGGGGCGGGGAGGTTTGGAGCTTTCTTT. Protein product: CASSKDGAGRFGAFF.

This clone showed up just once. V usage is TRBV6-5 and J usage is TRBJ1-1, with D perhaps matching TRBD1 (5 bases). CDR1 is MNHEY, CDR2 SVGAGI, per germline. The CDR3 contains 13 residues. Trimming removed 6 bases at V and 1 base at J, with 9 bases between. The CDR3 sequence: CASRRQRNTEAFF. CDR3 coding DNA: TGTGCCAGCAGACGACAGAGGAACACTGAAGCTTTCTTT.

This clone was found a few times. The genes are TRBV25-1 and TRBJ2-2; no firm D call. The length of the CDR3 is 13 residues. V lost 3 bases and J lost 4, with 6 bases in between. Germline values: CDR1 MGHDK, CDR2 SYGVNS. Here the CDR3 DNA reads TGTGCCAGCAGTGACAGAAGCACCGGGGAGCTGTTTTTT. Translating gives CASSDRSTGELFF.

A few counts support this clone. CDR3 nucleotide sequence: TGTGCCAGCAGTGGTGGTGGGGGACTAGCTCTGTATTTT. Translated: CASSGGGGLALYF. The chain joins TRBV2 to TRBJ2-3; 9 nucleotides match TRBD2. The germline CDR1 and CDR2 sequences are SNHLY and FYNNEI. V trimming: 4 bases; J trimming: 14 bases; junction bases outside the gene matches: 10. The CDR3 length is 13 residues.

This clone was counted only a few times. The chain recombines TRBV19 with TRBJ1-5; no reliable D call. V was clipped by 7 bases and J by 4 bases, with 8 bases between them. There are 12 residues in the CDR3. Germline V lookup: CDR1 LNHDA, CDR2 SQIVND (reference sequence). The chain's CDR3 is CASTVGNQPQHF. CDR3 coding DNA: TGTGCCAGTACAGTAGGTAATCAGCCCCAGCATTTT.

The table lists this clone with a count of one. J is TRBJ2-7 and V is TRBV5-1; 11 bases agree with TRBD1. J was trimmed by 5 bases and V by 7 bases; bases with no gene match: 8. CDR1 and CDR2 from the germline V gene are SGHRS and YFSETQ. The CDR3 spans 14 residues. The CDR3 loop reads CASRRGTGGDEQYF. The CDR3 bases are TGCGCCAGCCGCCGCGGGACAGGGGGGGACGAGCAGTACTTC.

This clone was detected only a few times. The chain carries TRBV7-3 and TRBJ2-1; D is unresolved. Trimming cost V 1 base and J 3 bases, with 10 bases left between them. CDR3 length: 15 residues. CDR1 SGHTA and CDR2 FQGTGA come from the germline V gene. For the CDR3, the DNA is TGTGCCAGCAGCTTAAGTGGGCAGTTCTACAATGAGCAGTTCTTC. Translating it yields CASSLSGQFYNEQFF.

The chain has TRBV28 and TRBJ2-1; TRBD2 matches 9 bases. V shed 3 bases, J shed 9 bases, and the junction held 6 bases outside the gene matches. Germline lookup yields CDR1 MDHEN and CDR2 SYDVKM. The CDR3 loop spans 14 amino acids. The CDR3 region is CASSLGISGSEQFF. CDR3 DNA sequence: TGTGCCAGCAGTTTGGGGATTAGCGGGAGTGAGCAGTTCTTC.

The CDR3: CASSLGRGDTQYF. The CDR3 DNA is TGTGCCAGCAGCTTAGGCAGGGGAGATACGCAGTATTTT. This rearrangement joins TRBV7-6 to TRBJ2-3; possibly TRBD1 for D (6 bases). The length of the CDR3 is 13 residues. Germline CDR1 reads SGHVS; CDR2 reads FNYEAQ. V shed 1 base and J shed 5 bases, with 7 bases lying between them.

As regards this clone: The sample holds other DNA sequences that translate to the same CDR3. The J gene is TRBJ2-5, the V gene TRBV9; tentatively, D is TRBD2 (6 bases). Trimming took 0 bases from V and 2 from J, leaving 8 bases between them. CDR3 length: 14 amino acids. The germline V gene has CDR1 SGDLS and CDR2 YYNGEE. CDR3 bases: TGTGCCAGCAGCGTAGGGGGGGAGCAAGAGACCCAGTACTTC. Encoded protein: CASSVGGEQETQYF.